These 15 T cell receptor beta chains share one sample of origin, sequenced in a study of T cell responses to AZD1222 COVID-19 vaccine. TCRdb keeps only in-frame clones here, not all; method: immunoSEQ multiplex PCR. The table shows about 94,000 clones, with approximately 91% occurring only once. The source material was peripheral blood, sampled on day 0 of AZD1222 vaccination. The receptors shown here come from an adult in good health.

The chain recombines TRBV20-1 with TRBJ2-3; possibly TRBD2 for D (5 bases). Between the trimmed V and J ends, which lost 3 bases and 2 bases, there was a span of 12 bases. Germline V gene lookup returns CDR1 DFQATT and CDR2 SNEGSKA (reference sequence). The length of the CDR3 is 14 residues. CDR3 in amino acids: CSASRGSFTDTQYF. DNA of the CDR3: TGCAGTGCTAGTAGAGGGTCCTTCACAGATACGCAGTATTTT.

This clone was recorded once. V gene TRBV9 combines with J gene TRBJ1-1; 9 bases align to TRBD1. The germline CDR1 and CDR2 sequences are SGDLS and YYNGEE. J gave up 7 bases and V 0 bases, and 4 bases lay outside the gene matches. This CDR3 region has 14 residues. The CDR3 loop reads CASSVAPDRGEAFF. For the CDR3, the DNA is TGTGCCAGCAGCGTAGCTCCGGACAGGGGTGAAGCTTTCTTT.

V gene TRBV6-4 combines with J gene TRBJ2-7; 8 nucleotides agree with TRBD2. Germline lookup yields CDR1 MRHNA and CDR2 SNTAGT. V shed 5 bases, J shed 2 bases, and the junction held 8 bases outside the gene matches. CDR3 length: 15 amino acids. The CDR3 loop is CASSPSGGPPYEQYF. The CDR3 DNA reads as TGTGCCAGCAGTCCGAGCGGGGGCCCTCCCTACGAGCAGTACTTC.

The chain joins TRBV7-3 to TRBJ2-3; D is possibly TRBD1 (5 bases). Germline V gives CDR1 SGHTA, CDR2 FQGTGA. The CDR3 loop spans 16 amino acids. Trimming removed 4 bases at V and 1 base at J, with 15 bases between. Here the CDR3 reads CASSSGFVGRTDTQYF. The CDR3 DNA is TGTGCCAGCAGCTCCGGATTTGTGGGGCGCACAGATACGCAGTATTTT.

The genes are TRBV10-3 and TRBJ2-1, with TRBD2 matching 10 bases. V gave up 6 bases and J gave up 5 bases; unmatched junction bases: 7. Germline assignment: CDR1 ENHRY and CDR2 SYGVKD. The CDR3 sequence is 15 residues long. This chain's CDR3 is CAIRASGGGDNEQFF. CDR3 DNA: TGTGCCATCAGGGCTAGCGGGGGAGGGGACAATGAGCAGTTCTTC.

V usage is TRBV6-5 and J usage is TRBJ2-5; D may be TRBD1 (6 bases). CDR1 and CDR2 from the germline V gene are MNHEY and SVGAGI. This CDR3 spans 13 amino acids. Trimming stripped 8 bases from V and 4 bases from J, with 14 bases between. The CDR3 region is CASLDSWGETQYF. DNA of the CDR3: TGTGCCAGCCTGGACAGTTGGGGAGAGACCCAGTACTTC.

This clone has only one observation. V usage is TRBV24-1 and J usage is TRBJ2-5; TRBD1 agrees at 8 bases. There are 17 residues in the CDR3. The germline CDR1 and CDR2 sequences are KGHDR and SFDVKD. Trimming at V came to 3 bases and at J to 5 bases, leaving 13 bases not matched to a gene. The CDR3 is CATSDALGQATRETQYF. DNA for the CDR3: TGTGCCACCAGTGATGCGCTGGGACAGGCAACTAGGGAGACCCAGTACTTC.

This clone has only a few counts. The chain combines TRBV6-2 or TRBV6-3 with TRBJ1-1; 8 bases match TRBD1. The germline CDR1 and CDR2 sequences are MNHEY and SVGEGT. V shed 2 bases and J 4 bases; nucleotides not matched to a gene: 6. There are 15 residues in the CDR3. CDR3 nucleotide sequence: TGTGCCAGCAGTTACCCCCGACAGGGGCTCACTGAAGCTTTCTTT. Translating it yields CASSYPRQGLTEAFF.

DNA for the CDR3: TGCGCCAGCAGCTGGGCGACTAGCGGGGGGGCAGCAGATACGCAGTATTTT. It encodes CASSWATSGGAADTQYF. The chain has TRBV5-1 and TRBJ2-3, with 14 bases that match TRBD2. CDR1 and CDR2 (germline): SGHRS, YFSETQ. This CDR3 has 17 amino acids. V was pared by 3 bases and J by 4 bases, with 7 bases of the junction left unmatched.

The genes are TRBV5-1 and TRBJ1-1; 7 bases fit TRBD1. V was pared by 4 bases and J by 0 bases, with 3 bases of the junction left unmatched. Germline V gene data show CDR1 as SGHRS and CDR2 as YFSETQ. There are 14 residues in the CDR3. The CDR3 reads CASSRGLVNTEAFF. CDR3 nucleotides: TGCGCCAGCAGCAGGGGGCTGGTGAACACTGAAGCTTTCTTT.

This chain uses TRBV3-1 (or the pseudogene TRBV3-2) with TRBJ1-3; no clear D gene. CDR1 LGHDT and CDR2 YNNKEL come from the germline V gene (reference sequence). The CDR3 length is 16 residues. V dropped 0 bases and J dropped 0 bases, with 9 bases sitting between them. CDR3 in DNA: TGTGCCAGCAGCCAAGATCAGGCGCACTCTGGAAACACCATATATTTT. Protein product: CASSQDQAHSGNTIYF.

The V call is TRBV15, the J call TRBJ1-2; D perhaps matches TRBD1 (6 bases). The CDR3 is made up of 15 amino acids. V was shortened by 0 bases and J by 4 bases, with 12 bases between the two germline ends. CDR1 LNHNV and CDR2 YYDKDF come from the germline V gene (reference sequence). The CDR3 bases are TGTGCCACCAGCAGAGATTATAGGACAGCCTATGGCTACACCTTC. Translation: CATSRDYRTAYGYTF.

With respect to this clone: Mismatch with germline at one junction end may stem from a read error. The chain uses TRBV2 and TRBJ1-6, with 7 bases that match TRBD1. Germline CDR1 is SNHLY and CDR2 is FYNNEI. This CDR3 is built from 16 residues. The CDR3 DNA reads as TGTGCCAGCACCCGACGGGGGCAGGGGGGTAATTCACTCCTCCACTTT. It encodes CASTRRGQGGNSLLHF.

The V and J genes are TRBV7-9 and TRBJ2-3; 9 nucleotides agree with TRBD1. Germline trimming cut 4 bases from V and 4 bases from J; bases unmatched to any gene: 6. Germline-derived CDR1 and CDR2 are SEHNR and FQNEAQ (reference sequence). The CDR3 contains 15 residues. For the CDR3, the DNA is TGTGCCAGCAGCTCGGGACAGGGTAACGCAGATACGCAGTATTTT. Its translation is CASSSGQGNADTQYF.

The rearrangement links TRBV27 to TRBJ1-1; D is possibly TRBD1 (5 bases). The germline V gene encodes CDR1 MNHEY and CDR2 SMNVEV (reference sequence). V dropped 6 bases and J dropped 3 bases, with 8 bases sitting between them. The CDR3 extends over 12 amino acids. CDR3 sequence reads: CASRDSYTEAFF. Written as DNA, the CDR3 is TGTGCCAGCAGAGACAGTTACACTGAAGCTTTCTTT.